Each of the 19 T cell receptor beta chains below was sequenced from the same sample in a study of blood T cells in healthy people across ages. The use of a sample-barcoded 5' primer and a J-beta primer mix characterized a second PCR of about 6 to 12 cycles. TCRdb ran MiXCR on the 5' RACE reads and lists one entry per CDR3 protein. The sample comprises about 1.4 million distinct CDR3 sequences, approximately 60% of which are singletons, and under 8.5% rests with the top ten. The specimen was blood. The source is a man aged 18 to 30 in good health.

This clonotype showed up just a few times. The genes are TRBV12-3 or TRBV12-4 and TRBJ2-7; D is ambiguous. The DNA end is more similar to TRBJ2-5, so the J call may be wrong. This CDR3 is 16 amino acids long. The CDR3 loop reads CASSFSDLQERETQYF. Here the CDR3 DNA reads TGTGCCAGCAGTTTTTCCGACCTCCAAGAAAGGGAGACCCAGTACTTC.

The rearrangement uses TRBV28 and TRBJ2-3, with D possibly TRBD2 on 6 matching bases. This CDR3 is built from 14 residues. V lost 0 bases and J lost 5, with 9 bases in between. Germline values: CDR1 MDHEN, CDR2 SYDVKM. The CDR3: CASSLWGGEDTQYF. The CDR3 nucleotides are TGTGCCAGCAGTTTATGGGGAGGCGAAGATACGCAGTATTTT.

This rearrangement joins TRBV19 to TRBJ2-2; D gene ambiguous. This CDR3 is built from 12 residues. The V end lost 3 bases, the J end lost 5 bases, and 4 bases lay between the germline ends. CDR1 LNHDA and CDR2 SQIVND come from the germline V gene (reference sequence). CDR3 nucleotide sequence: TGTGCCAGTAGTATTCCTACCGGGGAGCTGTTTTTT. Translating gives CASSIPTGELFF.

V is TRBV7-9 and J is TRBJ2-5; possibly TRBD1 or TRBD2 for D (5 bases each). The J call is doubtful: the DNA matches TRBJ2-7 better. The CDR3 contains 12 residues. The germline gives CDR1 SEHNR, CDR2 FQNEAQ (reference sequence). CDR3 amino acids: CASGGIHYEQYF. The CDR3 coding sequence is TGTGCCAGCGGGGGTATCCATTACGAGCAGTACTTC.

This clonotype was recorded only once. The chain is built from TRBV7-2 and TRBJ2-3, with D perhaps TRBD1 or TRBD2 (5 bases each). V lost 0 bases and J lost 0, with 13 bases in between. The CDR3 length is 17 residues. Germline loops: CDR1 SGHTA, CDR2 FQGNSA. CDR3 in amino acids: CASSLAATGASTDTQYF. CDR3 nucleotides: TGTGCCAGCAGCTTAGCGGCAACCGGGGCCAGCACAGATACGCAGTATTTT.

This clonotype has a handful of counts. This chain uses TRBV20-1 with TRBJ1-2; no definite D call. V lost 6 bases and J lost 3, with 17 bases in between. The CDR3 is 14 residues long. Germline CDR1 is DFQATT and CDR2 is SNEGSKA (reference sequence). CDR3 DNA: TGCAGTGCAACGGACGGAGATTATGACTATGGCTACACCTTC. Amino acid sequence: CSATDGDYDYGYTF.

This clonotype was found a few times. V and J are TRBV4-2 and TRBJ2-7; possible D gene TRBD2, 6 bases. This CDR3 contains 16 residues. The V end lost 2 bases, the J end lost 7 bases, and 21 bases lay between the germline ends. Germline values: CDR1 LGHNA, CDR2 YNFKEQ. CDR3 residues: CASSQPGLTSHNEQYF. The CDR3, as DNA: TGTGCCAGCAGCCAACCGGGACTCACGTCCCACAATGAGCAGTACTTC.

Only a few counts were recorded for this clonotype. The CDR3 here is CAIREQDIQYF. The CDR3 DNA reads as TGTGCCATCAGGGAACAGGACATTCAGTACTTC. This chain connects TRBV10-3 to TRBJ2-4, with a possible D match to TRBD1 (5 bases). V shed 6 bases and J shed 8 bases, with 8 bases lying between them. The CDR3 is made up of 11 amino acids. Germline loops: CDR1 ENHRY, CDR2 SYGVKD.

The rearrangement uses TRBV12-3 or TRBV12-4 and TRBJ2-1; TRBD2 matches at 7 bases. V was clipped by 4 bases and J by 10 bases; unmatched bases: 7. The CDR3 loop spans 13 amino acids. This CDR3 is CASSSTSVDEQFF. The CDR3 DNA reads as TGTGCCAGCAGTTCTACTAGCGTGGACGAGCAGTTCTTC.

This clonotype was seen just once. The chain joins TRBV4-1 to TRBJ1-6; tentative D call: TRBD1 (5 bases). Germline CDR1 is MGHRA and CDR2 is YSYEKL. The CDR3 extends over 15 amino acids. The ends were cut back, 4 bases at V and 5 bases at J, with 12 bases in the middle. CDR3: CASSRDLSDNSPLHF. For the CDR3, the DNA is TGCGCCAGCAGCCGGGACCTTTCGGATAATTCACCCCTCCACTTT.

This clonotype was picked up a small number of times. The J gene is TRBJ1-4, the V gene TRBV29-1; no firm D call. Trimming removed 0 bases from V and 10 bases from J, with 12 bases in between. This CDR3 spans 13 amino acids. CDR1 and CDR2 (germline): SQVTM, ANQGSEA. Here the CDR3 reads CSVEERGSGKLFF. The CDR3 nucleotides read TGCAGCGTTGAAGAGCGTGGTTCGGGAAAACTGTTTTTT.

This clonotype was seen a single time. This chain links TRBV28 with TRBJ2-5; 12 bases are shared with TRBD2. The assigned J gene may be wrong: the sequence end matches TRBJ2-7 better. Germline V lookup: CDR1 MDHEN, CDR2 SYDVKM. CDR3 length: 17 amino acids. CDR3 region: CASGPGGLAGEHYEQYF. The DNA of the CDR3 is TGTGCCAGCGGTCCGGGGGGACTAGCGGGTGAACATTACGAGCAGTACTTC.

The DNA for the CDR3 is TGTGCCAGCAGTACTACAGACATCTATGGCTACACCTTC. Translation gives CASSTTDIYGYTF. V usage is TRBV2 and J usage is TRBJ1-2, with no clear D. The CDR3 contains 13 residues. Germline-derived CDR1 and CDR2 are SNHLY and FYNNEI. The V end lost 5 bases, the J end lost 4 bases, and 11 bases lay between the germline ends.

The rearrangement links TRBV6-2 or TRBV6-3 to TRBJ2-7; D is ambiguous. The length of the CDR3 is 13 residues. Trimming pared 7 bases from V and 1 base from J, leaving 11 bases between. CDR1 is MNHEY and CDR2 is SVGEGT in the germline V gene. The CDR3 region has the DNA TGTGCCAGCATCAACAGTCAATCCTACGAGCAGTACTTC. This encodes CASINSQSYEQYF.

The chain has TRBV4-3 and TRBJ2-7; no clear D gene. Trimming removed 1 base at V and 1 base at J, with 11 bases between. Germline loops: CDR1 LGHNA, CDR2 YSLEER. This CDR3 has 15 amino acids. Here the CDR3 DNA reads TGCGCCAGCAGCCAAGTGTGGACGGAGTCCTACGAGCAGTACTTC. Protein: CASSQVWTESYEQYF.

This CDR3 is CASTVAGRFHEQYF. DNA of the CDR3: TGTGCCAGCACCGTGGCAGGGCGGTTCCACGAGCAGTACTTC. The chain joins TRBV12-3 or TRBV12-4 to TRBJ2-4; D may be TRBD1 (5 bases). The J call may be in error: the DNA end matches TRBJ2-7 better. The CDR3 runs to 14 residues.

The CDR3 nucleotides are TGTGCCAGCTCAAACAAGGCGATCGGGTCCTACGAGCAGTACTTC. It codes for CASSNKAIGSYEQYF. The genes are TRBV13 and TRBJ2-7; no clear D gene. Germline V lookup: CDR1 PRHDT, CDR2 FYEKMQ (reference sequence). The CDR3 is made up of 15 amino acids. Trimming cost V 8 bases and J 1 base, with 18 bases left between them. The variable domain in full, completed from reference TRBV13 and TRBJ2-7, reads AAGVIQSPRHLIKEKRETATLKCYPIPRHDTVYWYQQGPGQDPQFLISFYEKMQSDKGSIPDRFSAQQFSDYHSELNMSSLELGDSALYFCASSNKAIGSYEQYFGPGTRLTVT.

There are a few counts of this clonotype. J is TRBJ2-7 and V is TRBV6-5; TRBD2 matches at 12 bases. The CDR3 is 18 residues long. From germline, CDR1 is MNHEY and CDR2 SVGAGI. The trim removed 2 bases at V and 4 bases at J, leaving 12 bases unmatched. CDR3 region: CASSYTTARLAGEYEQYF. The CDR3 region has the DNA TGTGCCAGCAGTTACACAACAGCCAGACTAGCGGGAGAATACGAGCAGTACTTC.

This clonotype showed up just a few times. V usage is TRBV4-3 and J usage is TRBJ1-2, with D uncertain. The CDR3 has 17 amino acids. Trimming removed 1 base at V and 2 bases at J, with 17 bases between. Germline V gene data show CDR1 as LGHNA and CDR2 as YSLEER. The CDR3 bases are TGCGCCAGCAGCCAAGCCCTTTTGGTGGCAGAAAACTATGGCTACACCTTC. Translation: CASSQALLVAENYGYTF.